The clone carrying this T cell receptor (beta chain) was observed at least ten times. Its antigen is not known. This sample is drawn from a study of T cells in Graves' hyperthyroidism and ophthalmopathy. Study-wide findings and caveats: In the blood, most expanded thyroid clonotypes above 0.001 appeared as well.

Uncontrolled infection, other autoimmune disease, pregnancy or lactation barred patients from enrollment. The source of the PBMCs was 9.5 to 10 ml of fresh peripheral blood. Regions amplified from RNA transcripts were the TCR beta CDR3 regions. Carried out on the TCR CDR3, a first-round RT-PCR used the HTBI primer set. TCRdb reanalysed the multiplex PCR reads using MiXCR and keeps one entry per CDR3 protein. The table lists about 380,000 distinct CDR3 sequences, approximately 15% of them singletons. Germline CDR1 reads SGHAT; CDR2 reads FQNNGV. V was trimmed by 0 bases and J by 7 bases, leaving 10 bases between them. The CDR3 has 14 amino acids.

The sample comprised blood. The V gene is TRBV11-2, the J gene TRBJ2-1; D tentatively reads TRBD1 or TRBD2 (5 bases each). The sequence was collected from a woman aged 55-69 years with Graves' hyperthyroidism. This CDR3 is CASSLEAGTNEQFF. The CDR3 coding sequence is TGTGCCAGCAGCTTAGAAGCAGGGACGAATGAGCAGTTCTTC.